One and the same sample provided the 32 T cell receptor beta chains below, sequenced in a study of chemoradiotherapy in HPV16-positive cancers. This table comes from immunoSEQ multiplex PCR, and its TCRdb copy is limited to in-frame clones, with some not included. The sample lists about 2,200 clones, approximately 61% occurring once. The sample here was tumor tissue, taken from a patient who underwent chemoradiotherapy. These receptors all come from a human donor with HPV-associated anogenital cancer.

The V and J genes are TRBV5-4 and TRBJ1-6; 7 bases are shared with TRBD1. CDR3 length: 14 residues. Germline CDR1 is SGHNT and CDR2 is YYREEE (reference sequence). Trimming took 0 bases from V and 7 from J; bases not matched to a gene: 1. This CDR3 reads CASSLAGQNSPLHF. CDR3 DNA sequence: TGTGCCAGCAGCTTGGCGGGACAGAATTCACCCCTCCACTTT.

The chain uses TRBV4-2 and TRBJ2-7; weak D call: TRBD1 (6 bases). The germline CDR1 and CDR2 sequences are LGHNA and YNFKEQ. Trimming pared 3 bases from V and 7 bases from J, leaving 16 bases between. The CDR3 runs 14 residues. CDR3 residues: CASSQGAMGAEQYF. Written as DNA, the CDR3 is TGTGCCAGCAGCCAGGGGGCTATGGGCGCGGAGCAGTACTTC.

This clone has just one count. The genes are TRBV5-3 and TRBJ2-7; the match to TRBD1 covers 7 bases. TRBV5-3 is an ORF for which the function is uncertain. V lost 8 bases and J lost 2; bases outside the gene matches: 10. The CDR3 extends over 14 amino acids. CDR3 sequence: CASSPWDSPYEQYV. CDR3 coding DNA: TGTGCCAGCAGCCCATGGGACAGCCCCTACGAGCAGTACGTC.

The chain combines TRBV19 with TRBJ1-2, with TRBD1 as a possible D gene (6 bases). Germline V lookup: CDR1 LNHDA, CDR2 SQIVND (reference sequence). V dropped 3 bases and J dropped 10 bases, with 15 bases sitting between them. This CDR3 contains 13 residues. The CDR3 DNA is TGTGCCAGTAGTATCCGGACAGCCACTTACTACACCTTC. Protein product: CASSIRTATYYTF. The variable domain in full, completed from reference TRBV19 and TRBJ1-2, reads DGGITQSPKYLFRKEGQNVTLSCEQNLNHDAMYWYRQDPGQGLRLIYYSQIVNDFQKGDIAEGYSVSREKKESFPLTVTSAQKNPTAFYLCASSIRTATYYTFGSGTRLTVV.

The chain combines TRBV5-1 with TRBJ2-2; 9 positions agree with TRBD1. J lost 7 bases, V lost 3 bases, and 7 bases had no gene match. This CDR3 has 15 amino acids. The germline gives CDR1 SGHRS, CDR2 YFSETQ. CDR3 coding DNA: TGCGCCAGCAGCTGGGTACAGGGGGCTGGCGGGGAGCTGTTTTTT. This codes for CASSWVQGAGGELFF.

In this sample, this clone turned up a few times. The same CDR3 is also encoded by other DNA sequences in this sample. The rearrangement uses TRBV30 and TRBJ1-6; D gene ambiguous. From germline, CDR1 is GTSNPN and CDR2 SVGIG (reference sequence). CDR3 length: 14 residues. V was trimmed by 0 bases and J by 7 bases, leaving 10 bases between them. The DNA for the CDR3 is TGTGCCTGGAGTGTACTTGGCCTCAATTCACCCCTCCACTTT. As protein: CAWSVLGLNSPLHF.

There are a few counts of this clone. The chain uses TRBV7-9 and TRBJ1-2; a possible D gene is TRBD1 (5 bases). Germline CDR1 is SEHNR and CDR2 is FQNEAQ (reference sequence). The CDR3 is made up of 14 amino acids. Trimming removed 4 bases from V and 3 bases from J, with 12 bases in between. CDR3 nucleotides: TGTGCCAGCAGCTCCTTCAGGGAGGACTATGGCTACACCTTC. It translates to CASSSFREDYGYTF.

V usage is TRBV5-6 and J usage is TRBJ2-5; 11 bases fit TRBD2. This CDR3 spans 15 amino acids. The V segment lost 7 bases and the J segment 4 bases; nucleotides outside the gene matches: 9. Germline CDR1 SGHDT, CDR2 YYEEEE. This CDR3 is CASGPRLAGGETQYF. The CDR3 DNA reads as TGTGCCAGCGGGCCCCGCCTAGCGGGAGGAGAGACCCAGTACTTC.

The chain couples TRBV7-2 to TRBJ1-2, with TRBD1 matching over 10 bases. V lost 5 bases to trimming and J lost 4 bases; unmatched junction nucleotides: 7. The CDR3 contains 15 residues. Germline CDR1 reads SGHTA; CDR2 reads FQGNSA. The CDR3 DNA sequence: TGTGCCAGCAGCCCAGAGGGACAGGGGTTCTATGGCTACACCTTC. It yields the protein CASSPEGQGFYGYTF.

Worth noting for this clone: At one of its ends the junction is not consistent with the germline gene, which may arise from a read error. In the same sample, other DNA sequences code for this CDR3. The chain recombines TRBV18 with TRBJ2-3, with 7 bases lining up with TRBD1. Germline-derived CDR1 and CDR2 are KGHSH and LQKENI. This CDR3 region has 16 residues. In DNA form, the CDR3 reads TGTGCCAGTTCACCACGGGGACAGACCAGCACAGATACGCAGTATTTT. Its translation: CASSPRGQTSTDTQYF.

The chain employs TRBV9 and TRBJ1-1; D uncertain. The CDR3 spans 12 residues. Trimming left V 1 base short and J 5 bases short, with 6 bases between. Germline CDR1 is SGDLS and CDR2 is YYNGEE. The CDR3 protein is CASSVIGTEAFF. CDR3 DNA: TGTGCCAGCAGCGTAATAGGAACTGAAGCTTTCTTT.

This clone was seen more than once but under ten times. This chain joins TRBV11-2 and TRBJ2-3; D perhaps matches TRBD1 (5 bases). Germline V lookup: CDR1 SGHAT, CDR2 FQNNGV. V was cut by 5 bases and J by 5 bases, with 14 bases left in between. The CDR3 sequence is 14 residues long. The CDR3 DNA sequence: TGTGCCAGCAGCCAGGGCCCACAAGGAGATACGCAGTATTTT. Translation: CASSQGPQGDTQYF.

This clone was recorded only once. DNA for the CDR3: TGTGCCAGCAGGATGCTCCTGAGCTCCTACAATGAGCAGTTCTTC. It yields the protein CASRMLLSSYNEQFF. The V gene is TRBV27, the J gene TRBJ2-1; D uncertain. The length of the CDR3 is 15 residues. Trimming took 6 bases from V and 0 from J, leaving 12 bases between them. The germline V gene has CDR1 MNHEY and CDR2 SMNVEV (reference sequence).

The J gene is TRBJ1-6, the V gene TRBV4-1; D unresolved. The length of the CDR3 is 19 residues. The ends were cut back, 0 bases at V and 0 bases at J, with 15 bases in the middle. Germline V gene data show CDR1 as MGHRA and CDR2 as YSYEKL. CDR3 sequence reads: CASSQEVPHIDSYNSPLHF. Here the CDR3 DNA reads TGCGCCAGCAGCCAAGAGGTCCCTCATATCGACTCCTATAATTCACCCCTCCACTTT.

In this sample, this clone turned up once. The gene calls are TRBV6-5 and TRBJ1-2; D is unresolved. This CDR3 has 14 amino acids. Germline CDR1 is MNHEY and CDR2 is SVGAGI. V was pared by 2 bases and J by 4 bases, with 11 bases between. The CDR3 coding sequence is TGTGCCAGCAGTTACACCCCGGTTGGCTATGGCTACACCTTC. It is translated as CASSYTPVGYGYTF.

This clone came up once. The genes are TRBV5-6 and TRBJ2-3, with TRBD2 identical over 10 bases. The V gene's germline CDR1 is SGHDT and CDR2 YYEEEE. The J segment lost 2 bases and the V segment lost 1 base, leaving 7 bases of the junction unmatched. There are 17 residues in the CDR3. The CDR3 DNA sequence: TGTGCCAGCAGCTTGCGTCGGCTAGCGGGGGACACAGATACGCAGTATTTT. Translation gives CASSLRRLAGDTDTQYF.

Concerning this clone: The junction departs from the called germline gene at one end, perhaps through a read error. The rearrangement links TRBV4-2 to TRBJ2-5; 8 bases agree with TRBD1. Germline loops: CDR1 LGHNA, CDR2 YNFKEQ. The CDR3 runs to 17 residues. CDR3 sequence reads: CAGSLAWTGPGGETQYF. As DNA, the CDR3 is TGTGCCGGCAGTTTAGCTTGGACAGGGCCCGGTGGAGAGACCCAGTACTTC.

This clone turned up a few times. The CDR3 bases are TGTGCCAGCAGCCGTCAAGAGACCCAGTACTTC. Translation gives CASSRQETQYF. The rearrangement uses TRBV14 and TRBJ2-5, with unresolved D. This CDR3 contains 11 residues. The germline V gene encodes CDR1 SGHDN and CDR2 FVKESK. Trimming cost V 4 bases and J 2 bases, with 2 bases left between them.

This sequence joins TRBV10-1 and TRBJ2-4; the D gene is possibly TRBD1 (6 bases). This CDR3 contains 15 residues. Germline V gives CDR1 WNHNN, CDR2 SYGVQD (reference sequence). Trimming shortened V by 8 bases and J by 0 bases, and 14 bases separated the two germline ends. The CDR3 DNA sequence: TGCGCCAGCGTCAGGGGTTCCCGAGCCAAAAACATTCAGTACTTC. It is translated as CASVRGSRAKNIQYF.

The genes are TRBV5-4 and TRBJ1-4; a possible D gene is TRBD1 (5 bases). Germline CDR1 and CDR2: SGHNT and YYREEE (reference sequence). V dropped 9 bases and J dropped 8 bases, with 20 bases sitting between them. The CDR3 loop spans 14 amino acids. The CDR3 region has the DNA TGTGCCACGAGAGTCGGAGGGGCTGGAGAAAAACTGTTTTTT. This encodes CATRVGGAGEKLFF. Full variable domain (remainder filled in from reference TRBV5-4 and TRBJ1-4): ETGVTQSPTHLIKTRGQQVTLRCSSQSGHNTVSWYQQALGQGPQFIFQYYREEENGRGNFPPRFSGLQFPNYSSELNVNALELDDSALYLCATRVGGAGEKLFFGSGTQLSVL.

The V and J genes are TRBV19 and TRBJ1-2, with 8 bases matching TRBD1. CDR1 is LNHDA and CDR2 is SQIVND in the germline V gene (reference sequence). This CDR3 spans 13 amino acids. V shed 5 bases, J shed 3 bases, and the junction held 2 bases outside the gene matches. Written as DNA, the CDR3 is TGTGCCAGTAGTCGGGGACAGGACTATGGCTACACCTTC. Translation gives CASSRGQDYGYTF.

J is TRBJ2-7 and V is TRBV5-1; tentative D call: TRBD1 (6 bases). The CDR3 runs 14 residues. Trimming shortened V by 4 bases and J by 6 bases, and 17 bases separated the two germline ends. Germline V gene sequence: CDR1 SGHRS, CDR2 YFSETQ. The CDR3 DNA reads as TGCGCCAGCAGCCCGGGACCAGGGGTAGGCGAGCAGTACTTC. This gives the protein CASSPGPGVGEQYF.

The CDR3 loop reads CASSLNSGRGNIQYF. In DNA form, the CDR3 reads TGTGCCAGCAGCTTAAATTCGGGGCGAGGAAACATTCAGTACTTC. This chain joins TRBV7-2 and TRBJ2-4, with D possibly called TRBD1 or TRBD2 (5 bases each). The CDR3 is 15 residues long. Trimming pared 2 bases from V and 6 bases from J, leaving 14 bases between. The germline gives CDR1 SGHTA, CDR2 FQGNSA.

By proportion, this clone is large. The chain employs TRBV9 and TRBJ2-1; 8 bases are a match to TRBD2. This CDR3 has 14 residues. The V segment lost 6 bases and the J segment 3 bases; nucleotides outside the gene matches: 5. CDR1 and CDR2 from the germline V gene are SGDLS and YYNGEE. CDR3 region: CASTGGTSYNEQFF. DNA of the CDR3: TGTGCCAGCACCGGAGGGACTAGCTACAATGAGCAGTTCTTC.

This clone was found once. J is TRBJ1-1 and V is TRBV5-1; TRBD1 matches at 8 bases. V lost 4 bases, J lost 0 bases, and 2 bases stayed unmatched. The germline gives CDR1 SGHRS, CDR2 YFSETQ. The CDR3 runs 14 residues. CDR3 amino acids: CASSGQGMNTEAFF. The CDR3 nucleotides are TGCGCCAGCAGCGGACAGGGAATGAACACTGAAGCTTTCTTT.

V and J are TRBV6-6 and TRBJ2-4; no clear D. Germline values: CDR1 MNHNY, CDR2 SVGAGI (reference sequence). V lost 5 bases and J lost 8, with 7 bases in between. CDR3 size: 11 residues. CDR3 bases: TGTGCCAGCAGTACGCCACACATTCAGTACTTC. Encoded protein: CASSTPHIQYF.

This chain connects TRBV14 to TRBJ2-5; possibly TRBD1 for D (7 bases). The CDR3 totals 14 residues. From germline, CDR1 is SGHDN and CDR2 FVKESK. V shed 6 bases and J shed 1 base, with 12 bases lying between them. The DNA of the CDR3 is TGTGCCAGCAGGCCCAGGGGGGCCCAAGAGACCCAGTACTTC. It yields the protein CASRPRGAQETQYF.

Here the CDR3 reads CASRTEGLGSQRCNQPQHF. The CDR3 bases are TGTGCCAGCAGAACCGAGGGCCTAGGATCCCAACGTTGCAATCAGCCCCAGCATTTT. This sequence joins TRBV6-4 and TRBJ1-5; D is undetermined. This CDR3 comprises 19 residues. Germline loops: CDR1 MRHNA, CDR2 SNTAGT. Trimming took 6 bases from V and 2 from J, leaving 26 bases between them.

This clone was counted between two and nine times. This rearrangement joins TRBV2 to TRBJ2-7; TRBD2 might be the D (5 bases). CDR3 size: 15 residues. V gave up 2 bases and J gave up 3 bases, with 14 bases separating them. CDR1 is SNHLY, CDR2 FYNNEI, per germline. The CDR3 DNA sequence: TGTGCCAGCAGTGAAACCGAGGGCATCAACTACGAGCAGTACGTC. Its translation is CASSETEGINYEQYV.

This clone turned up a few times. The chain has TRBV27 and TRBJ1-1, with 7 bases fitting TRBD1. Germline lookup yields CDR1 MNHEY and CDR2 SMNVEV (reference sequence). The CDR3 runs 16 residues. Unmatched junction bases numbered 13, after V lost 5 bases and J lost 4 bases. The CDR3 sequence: CASSAFDRAWGTEAFF. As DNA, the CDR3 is TGTGCCAGCAGTGCTTTCGACAGGGCCTGGGGCACTGAAGCTTTCTTT.

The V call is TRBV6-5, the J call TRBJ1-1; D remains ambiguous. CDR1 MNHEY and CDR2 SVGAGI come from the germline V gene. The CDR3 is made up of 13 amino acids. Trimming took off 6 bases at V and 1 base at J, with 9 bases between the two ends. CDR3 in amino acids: CASRGVGNTEAFF. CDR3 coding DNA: TGTGCCAGCAGGGGAGTGGGGAACACTGAAGCTTTCTTT.

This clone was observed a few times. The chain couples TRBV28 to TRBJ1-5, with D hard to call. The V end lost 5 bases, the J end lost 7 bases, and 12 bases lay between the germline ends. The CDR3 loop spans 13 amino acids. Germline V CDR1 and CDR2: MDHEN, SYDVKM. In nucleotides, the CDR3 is TGTGCCAGCAGTCCACTCACGGTACAGCCCCAGCATTTT. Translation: CASSPLTVQPQHF.